A selection of T cell receptor beta chains follows, all from one sample in a study of cytomegalovirus exposure and HLA in healthy donors. Generated by immunoSEQ multiplex PCR, the TCRdb table keeps only in-frame clones and is missing some. The sample consists of about 92,000 clones, 85% to 95% of them appearing once. The sequenced material came from PBMCs. The receptors were sampled from a woman aged 25 to 39 in good health and CMV-seropositive. Each CDR3 is given with its conserved first and last residue. D genes are given only for firm matches. Not every row has a clone size; where given, it reads once, few, many or a size class.

j_gene | abundance | v_gene | d_gene | CDR3aa | CDR3nt
TRBJ1-4 | . | TRBV23-1 | TRBD1 | CASSPDRRINEKLFF | TGCGCCAGCAGTCCGGACAGGCGCATTAATGAAAAACTGTTTTTT
TRBJ1-1 | . | TRBV30 | TRBD1 | CAWGGQGNTEAFF | TGTGCCTGGGGCGGACAGGGAAACACTGAAGCTTTCTTT
TRBJ2-7 | . | TRBV4-3 | TRBD2 | CASSPGLAGRRFYEQYF | TGCGCCAGCAGCCCCGGACTAGCGGGACGAAGATTCTACGAGCAGTACTTC
TRBJ2-1 | . | TRBV11-2 | TRBD2 | CASSTGGPRDEQFF | TGTGCCAGCAGCACGGGAGGGCCCAGGGATGAGCAGTTCTTC
TRBJ2-2 | . | TRBV4-3 | . | CASSQDRVPGELFF | TGCGCCAGCAGCCAAGACAGGGTCCCCGGGGAGCTGTTTTTT
TRBJ2-1 | once | TRBV9 | TRBD2 | CASSPPSGDSYNEQFF | TGTGCCAGCAGCCCCCCCAGCGGGGACTCCTACAATGAGCAGTTCTTC
TRBJ2-7 | . | TRBV6-5 | . | CASSRGLYEQYF | TGTGCCAGCAGTCGCGGACTTTACGAGCAGTACTTC
TRBJ1-2 | few | TRBV10-3 | . | CAITSGGANYGYTF | TGTGCCATCACTTCCGGGGGGGCAAACTATGGCTACACCTTC
TRBJ2-7 | once | TRBV4-3 | TRBD1 | CASSQRQGRTYEQYF | TGCGCCAGCAGCCAGAGACAGGGTCGGACCTACGAGCAGTACTTC
TRBJ1-2 | . | TRBV5-4 | . | CASSPGFGYGYTF | TGTGCCAGCAGTCCAGGGTTCGGCTATGGCTACACCTTC
TRBJ2-3 | once | TRBV9 | . | CASSVRPGATDTQYF | TGTGCCAGCAGCGTACGGCCAGGGGCCACAGATACGCAGTATTTT
TRBJ2-1 | . | TRBV7-9 | TRBD2 | CASSKERDYNEQFF | TGTGCCAGCAGTAAAGAGCGGGACTACAATGAGCAGTTCTTC
TRBJ2-1 | . | TRBV15 | TRBD2 | CATSRVLDKRTSGIRESYNEQFF | TGTGCCACCAGCAGAGTTCTCGACAAACGGACTAGCGGGATAAGGGAATCCTACAATGAGCAGTTCTTC
TRBJ2-5 | . | TRBV18 | . | CASSPVGETQYF | TGTGCCAGCTCACCCGTCGGAGAGACCCAGTACTTC
TRBJ2-1 | . | TRBV13 | . | CASSLSGQGGNEQFF | TGTGCCAGCAGCTTATCAGGACAAGGTGGAAATGAGCAGTTCTTC
TRBJ2-1 | . | TRBV19 | TRBD2 | CASSQTSAQPEQFF | TGTGCCAGTAGCCAAACTAGCGCGCAGCCTGAGCAGTTCTTC